This entry lists 7 T cell receptor beta chains sequenced from one sample in a study of cytomegalovirus exposure and HLA in healthy donors. PCR primers comprised 60 Vbeta and 13 Jbeta primers. Using immunoSEQ multiplex PCR, the repertoire was profiled, and TCRdb retains in-frame clones only, with some absent. The repertoire holds around 150,000 clones, with about 76% as singletons. The sample was PBMCs. The receptors were sampled from a female donor in good health and CMV-seronegative.

The V call is TRBV19, the J call TRBJ2-7; 10 bases fit TRBD1. Trimming cost V 4 bases and J 3 bases; bases outside gene matches: 6. This CDR3 has 15 amino acids. Looked up from germline, CDR1 is LNHDA and CDR2 is SQIVND (reference sequence). This CDR3 reads CASSTKDRGNYEQYF. As DNA, the CDR3 is TGTGCCAGTAGTACCAAGGACAGGGGGAACTACGAGCAGTACTTC. Full variable domain (rest looked up from reference TRBV19 and TRBJ2-7): DGGITQSPKYLFRKEGQNVTLSCEQNLNHDAMYWYRQDPGQGLRLIYYSQIVNDFQKGDIAEGYSVSREKKESFPLTVTSAQKNPTAFYLCASSTKDRGNYEQYFGPGTRLTVT.

V is TRBV7-3 and J is TRBJ2-7; possible D gene TRBD1, 6 bases. V lost 2 bases and J 1 base, leaving 15 bases between the germline ends. Germline CDR1 reads SGHTA; CDR2 reads FQGTGA. This CDR3 contains 16 residues. The CDR3 bases are TGTGCCAGCAGCTTAGCCCCAGGGGCCCCTTCCTACGAGCAGTACTTC. Its protein is CASSLAPGAPSYEQYF.

The chain's CDR3 is CASSWQGNTEAFF. For the CDR3, the DNA is TGTGCCAGCAGCTGGCAGGGGAACACTGAAGCTTTCTTT. This chain uses TRBV7-2 with TRBJ1-1; D is perhaps TRBD1 (5 bases). This CDR3 region has 13 residues. V lost 4 bases and J lost 1, with 7 bases in between. Looked up from germline, CDR1 is SGHTA and CDR2 is FQGNSA.

CDR3 region: CASSATGTGSHEQYF. Written as DNA, the CDR3 is TGTGCCAGCAGTGCTACCGGGACAGGGTCCCACGAGCAGTACTTC. The chain has TRBV25-1 and TRBJ2-5; 9 bases are shared with TRBD1. The better agreement between TRBJ2-7 and the DNA end casts doubt on the J call. Germline V CDR1 and CDR2: MGHDK, SYGVNS. This CDR3 contains 15 residues.

The rearrangement joins TRBV5-1 to TRBJ2-1; D is unresolved. From germline, CDR1 is SGHRS and CDR2 YFSETQ. CDR3 length: 15 residues. With 0 bases removed from V and 6 bases from J, the gap between germline ends came to 13 bases. CDR3 nucleotides: TGCGCCAGCAGCTTGGGAGGCAGCACCCTCAATGAGCAGTTCTTC. Amino acid sequence: CASSLGGSTLNEQFF.

V usage is TRBV27 and J usage is TRBJ2-7; no reliable D call. The ends were cut back, 3 bases at V and 0 bases at J, with 9 bases in the middle. Per the germline V gene, CDR1 is MNHEY and CDR2 is SMNVEV (reference sequence). CDR3 size: 14 residues. In nucleotides, the CDR3 is TGTGCCAGCAGTTTGGGCCGAAGCTCCTACGAGCAGTACTTC. This translates into CASSLGRSSYEQYF.

This clone has only one observation. The V gene is TRBV16, the J gene TRBJ1-1; 7 positions match TRBD1. Unmatched junction bases numbered 5, after V lost 3 bases and J lost 4 bases. Germline values: CDR1 KGHSY, CDR2 FQNENV. There are 14 residues in the CDR3. DNA of the CDR3: TGTGCCAGCAGCCATGCGACAGGGTTCACTGAAGCTTTCTTT. This codes for CASSHATGFTEAFF.